Listed here are 32 T cell receptor beta chains from one sample, sequenced in a study of blood T cell repertoires in COVID-19. The assay was immunoSEQ multiplex PCR, and TCRdb's table has in-frame clones only and misses some. The sample includes under 300,000 clones, about 80% of them seen just once. The sample taken for sequencing was PBMCs or T cells enriched from blood (not recorded which). These receptors were taken from a man in his forties or fifties who had recovered from COVID-19.

V gene TRBV6-4 combines with J gene TRBJ2-1, with 10 bases matching TRBD2. The CDR3 consists of 15 residues. V shed 6 bases, J shed 7 bases, and the junction held 9 bases outside the gene matches. From germline, CDR1 is MRHNA and CDR2 SNTAGT. CDR3 in amino acids: CASSVLAGGQNEQFF. In DNA form, the CDR3 reads TGTGCCAGCAGCGTCTTAGCGGGGGGTCAGAATGAGCAGTTCTTC.

The chain is built from TRBV4-3 and TRBJ2-3; 7 nucleotides match TRBD2. The V and J ends lost 1 base and 1 base, in that order; junction bases with no gene match: 11. This CDR3 spans 18 amino acids. Germline V CDR1 and CDR2: LGHNA, YSLEER. CDR3 residues: CASSQVGWGLPGTDTQYF. The CDR3, as DNA: TGCGCCAGCAGCCAAGTTGGGTGGGGACTACCCGGCACAGATACGCAGTATTTT.

The chain uses TRBV5-1 and TRBJ2-1; possibly TRBD2 for D (6 bases). The V end was cut by 3 bases, the J end by 5 bases, with 12 bases between. Germline lookup yields CDR1 SGHRS and CDR2 YFSETQ. The CDR3 spans 14 residues. The CDR3 region is CASSSREPDNEQFF. The CDR3 nucleotides read TGCGCCAGCAGCTCGCGGGAACCCGACAATGAGCAGTTCTTC.

The chain links TRBV5-8 to TRBJ1-1; TRBD1 is a possible D gene (6 bases). Trimming pared 10 bases from V and 0 bases from J, leaving 19 bases between. Germline CDR1 and CDR2: SGHTS and YDEGEE. The CDR3 totals 15 residues. CDR3 residues: CAGENRETMNTEAFF. Written as DNA, the CDR3 is TGTGCCGGAGAAAACAGGGAGACCATGAACACTGAAGCTTTCTTT.

This sequence joins TRBV3-1 (or the pseudogene TRBV3-2) and TRBJ1-1; 9 bases match TRBD1. V trimming: 1 base; J trimming: 4 bases; junction bases outside the gene matches: 4. The CDR3 spans 15 residues. Germline CDR1 is LGHDT and CDR2 is YNNKEL (reference sequence). CDR3 residues: CASSQGTGVGTEAFF. CDR3 coding DNA: TGTGCCAGCAGCCAAGGGACAGGGGTGGGCACTGAAGCTTTCTTT.

This sequence joins TRBV5-1 and TRBJ2-7; a weak D match, TRBD1 (6 bases). Deletions cut 0 bases from V and 4 bases from J, with 23 bases between. The germline CDR1 and CDR2 sequences are SGHRS and YFSETQ. The CDR3 is 18 residues long. CDR3 sequence reads: CASSLAATTRGSRYEQYF. DNA of the CDR3: TGCGCCAGCAGCTTGGCTGCCACGACCAGGGGTTCAAGGTACGAGCAGTACTTC.

This chain connects TRBV5-1 to TRBJ2-5, with a tentative D call TRBD1 (6 bases). From germline, CDR1 is SGHRS and CDR2 YFSETQ. The CDR3 is 18 residues long. The V end was cut by 3 bases, the J end by 4 bases, with 25 bases between. This CDR3 reads CASSWGSITGRVAETQYF. CDR3 DNA: TGCGCCAGCAGCTGGGGTTCTATTACAGGGCGGGTTGCAGAGACCCAGTACTTC.

CDR3 in amino acids: CASSQGGGTEAFF. In DNA form, the CDR3 reads TGTGCCAGCAGTCAAGGGGGCGGCACTGAAGCTTTCTTT. The chain links TRBV25-1 to TRBJ1-1; 7 positions agree with TRBD1. This CDR3 is 13 amino acids long. The germline V gene encodes CDR1 MGHDK and CDR2 SYGVNS. With V trimmed by 5 bases and J by 4 bases, 4 bases remained unmatched.

This rearrangement joins TRBV6-2 or TRBV6-3 to TRBJ1-1, with D unclear. The CDR3 is made up of 11 amino acids. Trimming pared 3 bases from V and 5 bases from J, leaving 4 bases between. Germline V CDR1 and CDR2: MNHEY, SVGEGT. CDR3 region: CASSYITEAFF. CDR3 nucleotide sequence: TGTGCCAGCAGTTATATAACTGAAGCTTTCTTT.

The CDR3 is CASSPTLAGGTSGANVLTF. The CDR3 DNA reads TGTGCCAGCTCACCAACCCTAGCGGGAGGAACTTCTGGGGCCAACGTCCTGACTTTC. The chain couples TRBV18 to TRBJ2-6, with 11 positions matching TRBD2. J was trimmed by 1 base and V by 2 bases; bases with no gene match: 7. CDR1 and CDR2 (germline): KGHSH, LQKENI. The CDR3 sequence is 19 residues long.

About this clone: A read error may account for a junction end that differs from germline. The V and J genes are TRBV7-7 and TRBJ2-2, with D perhaps matching TRBD1 (5 bases). Germline V gene lookup returns CDR1 SSHAT and CDR2 FNYEAQ (reference sequence). CDR3 length: 15 residues. CDR3 region: CASSPDRANTGELFF. For the CDR3, the DNA is TGTGCTAGCAGCCCAGACAGAGCGAACACCGGGGAGCTGTTTTTT.

This clone appeared many times. This sequence joins TRBV2 and TRBJ2-1, with D tentatively TRBD2 (6 bases). V was clipped by 8 bases and J by 0 bases, with 11 bases between them. CDR1 is SNHLY and CDR2 is FYNNEI in the germline V gene. The CDR3 is made up of 14 amino acids. The CDR3 protein is CASRDLSSYNEQFF. In DNA, the CDR3 is TGTGCCAGCCGGGACTTGAGCTCCTACAATGAGCAGTTCTTC.

Worth noting for this clone: One end of the junction does not line up with germline, which may come from a read error. This sequence joins TRBV7-7 and TRBJ1-2; 7 nucleotides align to TRBD1. This CDR3 region has 15 residues. CDR1 and CDR2 (germline): SSHAT, FNYEAQ (reference sequence). The CDR3 sequence: CASSLKARGFHGYTF. The CDR3 DNA is TGTGCTAGCAGCTTAAAGGCCAGGGGGTTCCATGGCTACACCTTC. The complete variable domain, with remaining parts taken from reference TRBV7-7 and TRBJ1-2, reads GAGVSQSPRYKVTKRGQDVTLRCDPISSHATLYWYQQALGQGPEFLTYFNYEAQPDKSGLPSDRFSAERPEGSISTLTIQRTEQRDSAMYRCASSLKARGFHGYTFGSGTRLTVV.

The DNA of the CDR3 is TGTGCCAGCTCACCCCTCCCCGGGGGACAGAAGCTTAGCACAGATACGCAGTATTTT. Translating gives CASSPLPGGQKLSTDTQYF. This chain links TRBV18 with TRBJ2-3; D is perhaps TRBD1 (7 bases). The CDR3 sequence is 19 residues long. In germline, CDR1 is KGHSH, CDR2 LQKENI. V lost 3 bases and J 0 bases, leaving 22 bases between the germline ends.

The chain recombines TRBV6-5 with TRBJ1-2; 11 bases are shared with TRBD1. Germline CDR1 is MNHEY and CDR2 is SVGAGI. The V gene end was trimmed by 1 base and the J gene end by 4 bases; junction bases not matched to a gene: 5. There are 16 residues in the CDR3. CDR3 region: CASSYYRTGGGYGYTF. The CDR3 coding sequence is TGTGCCAGCAGTTACTACCGGACAGGGGGCGGCTATGGCTACACCTTC.

The genes are TRBV2 and TRBJ2-5; 11 positions match TRBD2. Germline loops: CDR1 SNHLY, CDR2 FYNNEI. Trimming cost V 7 bases and J 2 bases; bases outside gene matches: 12. The CDR3 has 17 residues. The CDR3 sequence is CASIRVAGGPGQETQYF. CDR3 in DNA: TGTGCCAGCATAAGGGTAGCGGGGGGGCCGGGTCAAGAGACCCAGTACTTC.

The chain is built from TRBV29-1 and TRBJ2-7; the D gene is possibly TRBD1 (5 bases). Germline V gene data show CDR1 as SQVTM and CDR2 as ANQGSEA. This CDR3 region has 11 residues. Between the trimmed V and J ends, which lost 5 bases and 11 bases, there was a span of 16 bases. CDR3 in DNA: TGCAGCGTTCGGGCAGGGAAGACGGAGTACTTC. Translating gives CSVRAGKTEYF.

This clone showed up just once. The chain has TRBV25-1 and TRBJ2-1, with TRBD2 matching 10 bases. CDR3 length: 17 amino acids. The V and J ends lost 1 base and 12 bases, in that order; junction bases with no gene match: 15. The V gene's germline CDR1 is MGHDK and CDR2 SYGVNS. The CDR3 region is CASSELVLAGPPGGQFF. CDR3 bases: TGTGCCAGCAGTGAATTGGTACTAGCGGGACCCCCAGGGGGGCAGTTCTTC.

This clone was observed a handful of times. The gene calls are TRBV5-4 and TRBJ1-1; D is perhaps TRBD1 (6 bases). The germline gives CDR1 SGHNT, CDR2 YYREEE (reference sequence). The CDR3 covers 15 residues. Trimming stripped 0 bases from V and 4 bases from J, with 13 bases between. The DNA of the CDR3 is TGTGCCAGCAGCTTGGCCGGGAGGGGGAGCACTGAAGCTTTCTTT. It is translated as CASSLAGRGSTEAFF.

The rearrangement joins TRBV7-2 to TRBJ1-2; perhaps TRBD1 as D (5 bases). V gave up 2 bases and J gave up 8 bases, with 15 bases separating them. There are 14 residues in the CDR3. Per germline, CDR1 SGHTA and CDR2 FQGNSA. CDR3 DNA sequence: TGTGCCAGCAGCTTAAGGTTCCAGGGTGGCGGCTACACCTTC. Protein sequence: CASSLRFQGGGYTF.

V gene TRBV6-2 or TRBV6-3 combines with J gene TRBJ2-7; 7 bases are shared with TRBD1. V lost 4 bases and J lost 3; bases outside the gene matches: 9. Germline assignment: CDR1 MNHEY and CDR2 SVGEGT. This CDR3 comprises 15 residues. The CDR3 loop reads CASSWGPTGSYEQYF. As DNA, the CDR3 is TGTGCCAGCAGTTGGGGGCCGACAGGGAGCTACGAGCAGTACTTC.

As to this clone: The same CDR3 is also encoded by other DNA sequences in this sample. The chain uses TRBV20-1 and TRBJ2-7; 8 positions match TRBD2. The germline V gene has CDR1 DFQATT and CDR2 SNEGSKA (reference sequence). V lost 5 bases to trimming and J lost 6 bases; unmatched junction nucleotides: 0. The CDR3 extends over 10 amino acids. This CDR3 reads CSARGGEQYF. In nucleotides, the CDR3 is TGCAGTGCTCGGGGGGGCGAGCAGTACTTC.

This rearrangement joins TRBV9 to TRBJ1-3; possible D gene TRBD1, 6 bases. Trimming removed 5 bases at V and 4 bases at J, with 16 bases between. In germline, CDR1 is SGDLS, CDR2 YYNGEE. The CDR3 is 15 amino acids. In DNA, the CDR3 is TGTGCCAGCAGTCCTCGGGGGGCGGGCGGAAACACCATATATTTT. Protein product: CASSPRGAGGNTIYF.

The chain combines TRBV28 with TRBJ1-1; TRBD1 is a possible D gene (6 bases). The CDR3 is made up of 15 amino acids. V was trimmed by 2 bases and J by 1 base, leaving 11 bases between them. Germline V lookup: CDR1 MDHEN, CDR2 SYDVKM. As DNA, the CDR3 is TGTGCCAGCAGTTTACCATCGGACAGGAACACTGAAGCTTTCTTT. Its protein product is CASSLPSDRNTEAFF.

This chain connects TRBV9 to TRBJ1-2; 8 bases agree with TRBD1. This CDR3 is built from 14 residues. J lost 2 bases, V lost 3 bases, and 3 bases had no gene match. The germline CDR1 and CDR2 sequences are SGDLS and YYNGEE. DNA for the CDR3: TGTGCCAGCAGCGCACGGACAGGGAACTATGGCTACACCTTC. This gives the protein CASSARTGNYGYTF.

The genes are TRBV7-8 and TRBJ2-1, with 11 bases aligning to TRBD1. The CDR3 length is 19 residues. V trimming: 5 bases; J trimming: 0 bases; junction bases outside the gene matches: 12. Germline V CDR1 and CDR2: SGHVS, FQNEAQ. The CDR3 loop reads CASSPRTGGGLTSYNEQFF. DNA of the CDR3: TGTGCCAGCAGCCCAAGGACAGGGGGCGGTTTAACCTCCTACAATGAGCAGTTCTTC.

The rearrangement links TRBV27 to TRBJ1-4; D is uncertain. Germline lookup yields CDR1 MNHEY and CDR2 SMNVEV (reference sequence). Deletions cut 8 bases from V and 8 bases from J, with 12 bases between. The CDR3 consists of 12 residues. DNA for the CDR3: TGTGCCAGCGGAGACCGAGAGGAAAAACTGTTTTTT. Its protein is CASGDREEKLFF.

The chain has TRBV28 and TRBJ2-3; TRBD1 is a possible D gene (5 bases). Trimming left V 5 bases short and J 2 bases short, with 11 bases between. Germline loops: CDR1 MDHEN, CDR2 SYDVKM. The CDR3 has 14 amino acids. CDR3 bases: TGTGCCAGCAGTACGGACAAACCCACAGATACGCAGTATTTT. Its protein product is CASSTDKPTDTQYF.

The rearrangement joins TRBV6-5 to TRBJ1-6; perhaps TRBD1 as D (6 bases). The germline V gene has CDR1 MNHEY and CDR2 SVGAGI. The germline V and J ends were trimmed by 5 bases and 7 bases, with 15 bases remaining between them. The CDR3 covers 15 residues. CDR3 nucleotides: TGTGCCAGCAGTAAGGCCAGGGGAGGGAATTCACCCCTCCACTTT. Encoded protein: CASSKARGGNSPLHF.

The chain has TRBV27 and TRBJ1-1, with a tentative D call TRBD1 (5 bases). Trimming left V 8 bases short and J 7 bases short, with 14 bases between. Germline loops: CDR1 MNHEY, CDR2 SMNVEV (reference sequence). The CDR3 is made up of 12 amino acids. The CDR3 nucleotides are TGTGCCAGCGAAGGAAGGGGTAGTGAAGCTTTCTTT. Protein product: CASEGRGSEAFF.

This clone was observed once. In DNA form, the CDR3 reads TGTGCCAGCAGCTATCCGGGACAGGGTGTGGGTGGCTACACCTTC. This encodes CASSYPGQGVGGYTF. V gene TRBV5-4 combines with J gene TRBJ1-2; 9 positions match TRBD1. CDR1 and CDR2 from the germline V gene are SGHNT and YYREEE (reference sequence). The CDR3 covers 15 residues. The V and J ends lost 3 bases and 7 bases, in that order; junction bases with no gene match: 10. Full variable domain (outside the CDR3, taken from reference TRBV5-4 and TRBJ1-2): ETGVTQSPTHLIKTRGQQVTLRCSSQSGHNTVSWYQQALGQGPQFIFQYYREEENGRGNFPPRFSGLQFPNYSSELNVNALELDDSALYLCASSYPGQGVGGYTFGSGTRLTVV.

The V call is TRBV19, the J call TRBJ1-5; D might be TRBD1 (6 bases). CDR3 length equals 14 residues. CDR1 LNHDA and CDR2 SQIVND come from the germline V gene (reference sequence). The ends were cut back, 9 bases at V and 3 bases at J, with 15 bases in the middle. This CDR3 reads CASGGAGANQPQHF. The DNA for the CDR3 is TGTGCCAGCGGGGGGGCGGGAGCCAATCAGCCCCAGCATTTT. Using reference TRBV19 and TRBJ1-5 for the parts outside the CDR3, the full variable domain is DGGITQSPKYLFRKEGQNVTLSCEQNLNHDAMYWYRQDPGQGLRLIYYSQIVNDFQKGDIAEGYSVSREKKESFPLTVTSAQKNPTAFYLCASGGAGANQPQHFGDGTRLSIL.